The 17 T cell receptor beta chains below were found in one sample sequenced in a study of siplizumab effects on memory and regulatory T cells. Repertoires were generated with immunoSEQ multiplex PCR, while TCRdb's copy carries only in-frame clones and drops some. In the table there are about 85,000 clones, approximately 95% of which are singletons. Sequenced input: CD8+ T cells sorted from blood. Source of these receptors: a human donor in good health.

The chain employs TRBV7-3 and TRBJ2-5; the D gene is possibly TRBD2 (6 bases). Deletions cut 1 base from V and 5 bases from J, with 11 bases between. Germline V gene data show CDR1 as SGHTA and CDR2 as FQGTGA. The CDR3 consists of 14 residues. CDR3 in DNA: TGTGCCAGCAGCTTAAAAGTCGGAGGGGAGACCCAGTACTTC. This gives the protein CASSLKVGGETQYF.

CDR3 nucleotides: TGTGCCAGCAGTAAGACAGGGAGGTACGAGCAGTACTTC. Its protein product is CASSKTGRYEQYF. The V and J genes are TRBV28 and TRBJ2-7; possible D gene TRBD1, 7 bases. V lost 5 bases and J 4 bases, leaving 12 bases between the germline ends. CDR3 length equals 13 residues. Per germline, CDR1 MDHEN and CDR2 SYDVKM.

The J gene is TRBJ2-2, the V gene TRBV5-5; D is uncertain. Germline V CDR1 and CDR2: SGHKS, YYEKEE (reference sequence). The CDR3 consists of 12 residues. Deletions cut 6 bases from V and 4 bases from J, with 7 bases between. CDR3 nucleotide sequence: TGTGCCAGCAATGGCGGCACCGGGGAGCTGTTTTTT. This sequence encodes CASNGGTGELFF.

This chain uses TRBV7-9 with TRBJ2-7, with D possibly being TRBD2 (5 bases). The CDR3 loop spans 16 amino acids. CDR1 is SEHNR and CDR2 is FQNEAQ in the germline V gene (reference sequence). Between the trimmed V and J ends, which lost 1 base and 2 bases, there was a span of 15 bases. For the CDR3, the DNA is TGTGCCAGCAGCTTAGAGGAAGCGGAGCAGACCTACGAGCAGTACTTC. Translating it yields CASSLEEAEQTYEQYF.

The CDR3 loop reads CASSLVTSDNTQYF. As DNA, the CDR3 is TGTGCCAGCAGCTTAGTGACTAGCGATAATACGCAGTATTTT. This rearrangement joins TRBV7-9 to TRBJ2-3; 8 bases match TRBD2. The germline CDR1 and CDR2 sequences are SEHNR and FQNEAQ (reference sequence). Losses at the gene ends were 1 base for V and 7 bases for J; bases not matched to a gene: 4. The CDR3 runs to 14 residues.

The chain has TRBV27 and TRBJ2-7; TRBD2 is a possible D gene (5 bases). This CDR3 is built from 14 residues. V was pared by 6 bases and J by 1 base, with 13 bases between. CDR1 MNHEY and CDR2 SMNVEV come from the germline V gene (reference sequence). The CDR3 DNA is TGTGCCAGCAGCACCGCAGGACTGTCCTACGAGCAGTACTTC. Residues: CASSTAGLSYEQYF.

Here the CDR3 DNA reads TGTGCCAGTAGTATAGGGACTAGCGGGAGATGGGATGAGCAGTTCTTC. Translated: CASSIGTSGRWDEQFF. V usage is TRBV19 and J usage is TRBJ2-1; 13 bases map to TRBD2. V shed 1 base, J shed 8 bases, and the junction held 5 bases outside the gene matches. This CDR3 has 16 residues. The germline gives CDR1 LNHDA, CDR2 SQIVND (reference sequence).

The chain recombines TRBV7-6 with TRBJ2-7, with 7 bases aligning to TRBD1. V lost 5 bases, J lost 3 bases, and 7 bases stayed unmatched. There are 14 residues in the CDR3. Germline-derived CDR1 and CDR2 are SGHVS and FNYEAQ. CDR3 amino acids: CASSPGTDYYEQYF. For the CDR3, the DNA is TGTGCCAGCAGCCCCGGGACAGATTACTACGAGCAGTACTTC.

The rearrangement links TRBV30 to TRBJ1-4; tentatively, D is TRBD1 (5 bases). Between the trimmed V and J ends, which lost 3 bases and 8 bases, there was a span of 13 bases. The CDR3 runs 13 residues. Germline V gene lookup returns CDR1 GTSNPN and CDR2 SVGIG (reference sequence). CDR3 in DNA: TGTGCCTGGAGCGCGGGGACGGGAGAAAAACTGTTTTTT. Translating it yields CAWSAGTGEKLFF.

This chain uses TRBV11-2 with TRBJ2-3, with a tentative D call TRBD1 (6 bases). The CDR3 totals 15 residues. Germline-derived CDR1 and CDR2 are SGHAT and FQNNGV. Trimming took 4 bases from V and 1 from J, leaving 12 bases between them. The CDR3 DNA sequence: TGTGCCAGCAGCTCCGGGAACAGGGGCACAGATACGCAGTATTTT. Encoded protein: CASSSGNRGTDTQYF.

In its sample, this clone was seen once. The chain carries TRBV11-3 and TRBJ2-3, with TRBD2 matching 7 bases. With 6 bases clipped from V and 5 bases from J, the junction kept 8 bases outside the gene matches. The germline V gene has CDR1 SGHNT and CDR2 YENEEA. The CDR3 spans 14 residues. The CDR3: CASSFAGEGDTQYF. CDR3 nucleotide sequence: TGTGCCAGCAGTTTTGCGGGAGAAGGAGATACGCAGTATTTT.

This rearrangement joins TRBV7-9 to TRBJ2-1; 7 bases agree with TRBD1. From germline, CDR1 is SEHNR and CDR2 FQNEAQ (reference sequence). V shed 8 bases, J shed 4 bases, and the junction held 5 bases outside the gene matches. The CDR3 has 13 residues. As DNA, the CDR3 is TGTGCCAGCGGACCGACAGGGTACAATGAGCAGTTCTTC. Translation gives CASGPTGYNEQFF.

This clone has just one count. The rearrangement links TRBV2 to TRBJ2-2; D is possibly TRBD1 or TRBD2 (5 bases each). Germline V gives CDR1 SNHLY, CDR2 FYNNEI. This CDR3 comprises 15 residues. The V end was cut by 2 bases, the J end by 3 bases, with 10 bases between. The CDR3 sequence: CASSERGGHTGELFF. The CDR3, as DNA: TGTGCCAGCAGTGAACGGGGCGGGCACACCGGGGAGCTGTTTTTT.

This chain joins TRBV14 and TRBJ2-1; no clear D gene. The CDR3 totals 15 residues. Trimming took off 1 base at V and 8 bases at J, with 15 bases between the two ends. Germline V lookup: CDR1 SGHDN, CDR2 FVKESK. The CDR3 DNA reads TGTGCCAGCAGCCAAGTGGTAGTATCGGCATATGAGCAGTTCTTC. It is translated as CASSQVVVSAYEQFF.

The DNA of the CDR3 is TGTGCCAGCAGTTTTTCAGGGGGTTTCTATGGCTACACCTTC. Translated: CASSFSGGFYGYTF. The chain has TRBV27 and TRBJ1-2; 7 positions match TRBD1. The germline gives CDR1 MNHEY, CDR2 SMNVEV (reference sequence). The CDR3 has 14 amino acids. V trimming: 3 bases; J trimming: 4 bases; junction bases outside the gene matches: 5.

The CDR3 spells CASSSLATYNEQFF. The DNA for the CDR3 is TGTGCCAGCAGCTCCCTAGCGACCTACAATGAGCAGTTCTTC. The J gene is TRBJ2-1, the V gene TRBV7-6; D may be TRBD2 (6 bases). The ends were cut back, 4 bases at V and 2 bases at J, with 9 bases in the middle. This CDR3 region has 14 residues. Germline lookup yields CDR1 SGHVS and CDR2 FNYEAQ.

This chain joins TRBV9 and TRBJ2-1; the match to TRBD2 covers 11 bases. From germline, CDR1 is SGDLS and CDR2 YYNGEE. This CDR3 is built from 16 residues. J was trimmed by 4 bases and V by 3 bases; bases with no gene match: 6. CDR3 nucleotides: TGTGCCAGCAGCGCCCCTAGCGGGAGGTCGTACAATGAGCAGTTCTTC. Translating gives CASSAPSGRSYNEQFF.